Below are 5 T cell receptor beta chains sequenced from a single sample in a study of OX40 agonist ivuxolimab in advanced cancers. Measured with immunoSEQ multiplex PCR; TCRdb has only the in-frame clones, and not every one. In the table there are 60,000 to 75,000 clones, more than 80% of which are singletons. Sequenced here: CD4+ or CD8+ T cells sorted from blood, sampled in a trial of the OX40 agonist ivuxolimab. Receptor source: an adult with an advanced solid tumor such as melanoma, head and neck, liver or kidney cancer.

The chain recombines TRBV7-9 with TRBJ2-7, with D maybe TRBD2 (5 bases). This CDR3 contains 14 residues. Per the germline V gene, CDR1 is SEHNR and CDR2 is FQNEAQ (reference sequence). Deletions cut 3 bases from V and 2 bases from J, with 11 bases between. The CDR3 bases are TGTGCCAGCAGCTTGACGGGAATAACCTACGAGCAGTACTTC. Protein: CASSLTGITYEQYF.

The chain employs TRBV28 and TRBJ1-5, with 7 bases matching TRBD1. The CDR3 loop spans 16 amino acids. V gave up 3 bases and J gave up 4 bases; unmatched junction bases: 9. Germline values: CDR1 MDHEN, CDR2 SYDVKM. CDR3: CASSLLTGYRNQPQHF. In DNA, the CDR3 is TGTGCCAGCAGTTTGTTGACAGGGTATCGGAATCAGCCCCAGCATTTT.

The chain couples TRBV6-6 to TRBJ1-1; perhaps TRBD1 as D (5 bases). Germline CDR1 is MNHNY and CDR2 is SVGAGI (reference sequence). Trimming removed 5 bases at V and 1 base at J, with 14 bases between. The CDR3 spans 15 residues. CDR3 in DNA: TGTGCCAGCAGTGCGCCGGGGCCCAAGAACACTGAAGCTTTCTTT. This encodes CASSAPGPKNTEAFF.

This clone was seen once. The CDR3 here is CASSAGSGSTYEQYF. The DNA of the CDR3 is TGTGCCAGCAGCGCTGGCAGCGGGAGTACATACGAGCAGTACTTC. The gene calls are TRBV5-4 and TRBJ2-7, with TRBD2 identical over 8 bases. The CDR3 covers 15 residues. The germline gives CDR1 SGHNT, CDR2 YYREEE (reference sequence). After removal of 4 bases from V and 4 bases from J, the junction contained 10 bases not matched to a gene.

The V gene is TRBV6-6, the J gene TRBJ1-5; the D gene is possibly TRBD1 (5 bases). V lost 2 bases and J lost 4, with 12 bases in between. Germline lookup yields CDR1 MNHNY and CDR2 SVGAGI (reference sequence). This CDR3 region has 15 residues. CDR3 loop: CASSYRPGRNQPQHF. CDR3 sequence (DNA): TGTGCCAGCAGTTACCGGCCAGGGAGGAATCAGCCCCAGCATTTT.